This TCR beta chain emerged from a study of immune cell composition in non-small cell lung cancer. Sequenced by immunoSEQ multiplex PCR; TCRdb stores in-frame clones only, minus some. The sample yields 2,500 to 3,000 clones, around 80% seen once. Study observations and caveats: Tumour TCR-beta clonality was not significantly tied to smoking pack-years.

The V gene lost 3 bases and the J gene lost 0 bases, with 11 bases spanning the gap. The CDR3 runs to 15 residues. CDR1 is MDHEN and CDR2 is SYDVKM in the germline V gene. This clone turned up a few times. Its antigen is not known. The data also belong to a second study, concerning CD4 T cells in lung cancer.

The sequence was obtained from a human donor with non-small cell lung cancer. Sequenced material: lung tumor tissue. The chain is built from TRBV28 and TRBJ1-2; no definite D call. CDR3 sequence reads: CASSFSSEANYGYTF. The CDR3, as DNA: TGTGCCAGCAGTTTTAGTTCTGAGGCTAACTATGGCTACACCTTC.